The 2 T cell receptor beta chains below come from one sample, sequenced in a study of blood T cell repertoires in COVID-19. Data came from immunoSEQ multiplex PCR; TCRdb stores just in-frame clones and leaves some out. This repertoire shows around 190,000 clones, nearly 90% found once; its top ten account for roughly a sixth. Sequenced input: peripheral blood. These receptors were taken from a man aged 50-59 years with COVID-19, enrolled during active disease.

In nucleotides, the CDR3 is TGCGCCAGCAGCCAACGGCGGGAGGAGACCCAGTACTTC. It is translated as CASSQRREETQYF. The rearrangement joins TRBV4-3 to TRBJ2-5; 7 nucleotides match TRBD2. Germline trimming cut 2 bases from V and 5 bases from J; bases unmatched to any gene: 2. CDR1 is LGHNA, CDR2 YSLEER, per germline. The CDR3 consists of 13 residues.

As to this clone: Relative to the germline gene, one junction end is altered; a read error may explain this. The gene calls are TRBV7-7 and TRBJ2-3; 10 bases are shared with TRBD2. CDR1 is SSHAT, CDR2 FNYEAQ, per germline (reference sequence). CDR3 length: 16 amino acids. The CDR3 is CASSLGSGGGTDTQYF. In DNA, the CDR3 is TGTGCTAGCAGCTTGGGAAGCGGGGGGGGCACAGATACGCAGTATTTT.